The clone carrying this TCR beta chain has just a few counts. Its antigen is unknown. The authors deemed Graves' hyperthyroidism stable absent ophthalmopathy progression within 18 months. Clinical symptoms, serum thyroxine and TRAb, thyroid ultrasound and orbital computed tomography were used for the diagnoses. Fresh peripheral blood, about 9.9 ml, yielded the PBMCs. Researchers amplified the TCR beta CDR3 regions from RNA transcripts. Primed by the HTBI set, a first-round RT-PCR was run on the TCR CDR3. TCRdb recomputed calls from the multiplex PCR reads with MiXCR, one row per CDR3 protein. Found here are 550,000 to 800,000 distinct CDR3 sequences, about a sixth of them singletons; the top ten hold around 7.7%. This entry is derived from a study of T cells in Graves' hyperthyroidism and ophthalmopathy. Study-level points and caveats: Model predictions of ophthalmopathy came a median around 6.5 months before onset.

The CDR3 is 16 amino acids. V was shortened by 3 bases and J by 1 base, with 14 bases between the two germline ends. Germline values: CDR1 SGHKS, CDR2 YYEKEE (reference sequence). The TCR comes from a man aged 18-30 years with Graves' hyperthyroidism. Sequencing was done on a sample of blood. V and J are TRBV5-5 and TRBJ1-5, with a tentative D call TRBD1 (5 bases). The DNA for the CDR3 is TGTGCCAGCAGCTGGGCCCCAGGGAACAGCAATCAGCCCCAGCATTTT. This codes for CASSWAPGNSNQPQHF.